This T cell receptor beta chain was captured in a study of OX40 agonist ivuxolimab in advanced cancers. Across the study: In this trial design, patients received ivuxolimab intravenously at 0.01 to 10 mg/kg every 2 weeks. A male proportion of more than 75% was recorded, with mean age roughly 60 years and range roughly 23 to 79.

General study results and limits: In a subset of nonresponders, normalized T-cell clonal expansion was also low. CD4+ and CD8+ T cells in blood underwent clonal expansion by week 6 at 0.1 to 3.0 mg/kg.

This CDR3 is built from 13 residues. The V and J ends lost 5 bases and 3 bases respectively, with 10 bases between them. Germline CDR1 LNHDA, CDR2 SQIVND (reference sequence). Assay used: immunoSEQ multiplex PCR; TCRdb lists only in-frame clones, some missing. The sample contains approximately 70,000 clones, over 70% of which appear only once. Regarding this clone: Antigen unknown.

The clonotype comes from an adult with an advanced solid tumor such as melanoma, head and neck, liver or kidney cancer. The chain uses TRBV19 and TRBJ2-5; D is possibly TRBD2 (5 bases). The input for sequencing was CD4+ or CD8+ T cells sorted from blood, taken in a trial of the OX40 agonist ivuxolimab. As DNA, the CDR3 is TGTGCCAGTAGTTCGGGGAGTAAAGAGACCCAGTACTTC. It specifies CASSSGSKETQYF.